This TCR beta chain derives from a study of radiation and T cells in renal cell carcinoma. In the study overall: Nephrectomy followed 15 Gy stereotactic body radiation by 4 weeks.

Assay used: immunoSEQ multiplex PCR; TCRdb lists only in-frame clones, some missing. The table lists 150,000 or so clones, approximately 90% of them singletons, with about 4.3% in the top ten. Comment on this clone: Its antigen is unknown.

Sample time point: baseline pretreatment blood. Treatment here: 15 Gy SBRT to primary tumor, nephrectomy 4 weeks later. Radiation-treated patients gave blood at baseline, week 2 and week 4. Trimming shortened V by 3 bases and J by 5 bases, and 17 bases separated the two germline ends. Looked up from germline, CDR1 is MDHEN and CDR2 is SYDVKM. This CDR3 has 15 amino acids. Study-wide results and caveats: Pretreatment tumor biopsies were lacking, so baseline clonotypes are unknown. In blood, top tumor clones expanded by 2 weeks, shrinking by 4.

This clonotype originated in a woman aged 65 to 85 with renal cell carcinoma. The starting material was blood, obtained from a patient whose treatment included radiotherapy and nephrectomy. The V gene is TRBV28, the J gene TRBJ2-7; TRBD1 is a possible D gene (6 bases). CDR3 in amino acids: CASSLVSGVADEQYF. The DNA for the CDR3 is TGTGCCAGCAGTTTGGTGTCAGGGGTTGCCGACGAGCAGTACTTC.